The 6 T cell receptor beta chains reported below all come from one sample, sequenced in a study of blood T cells in healthy people across ages. A second about 7 to 11 cycle PCR used barcoded and J-beta primers. In TCRdb, the 5' RACE reads were re-called with MiXCR into one record per CDR3 protein. This sample has 1.5 million to 1.8 million distinct CDR3 sequences, with approximately 39% found just once. Specimen: blood. The receptor source for this set is a woman under 30 in good health.

As regards this clonotype: This may arise from a read error, as a much more abundant clone is one base away. This chain uses TRBV25-1 with TRBJ2-5; D gene uncertain. Germline-derived CDR1 and CDR2 are MGHDK and SYGVNS. The CDR3 sequence is 13 residues long. The V and J ends lost 3 bases and 11 bases respectively, with 16 bases between them. CDR3 protein: CASSDRWVNEQYF. The CDR3 region has the DNA TGTGCCAGCAGTGATAGATGGGTGAATGAGCAGTACTTC.

The chain combines TRBV4-1 with TRBJ1-2, with a tentative D call TRBD1 (5 bases). The CDR3 sequence is 15 residues long. In germline, CDR1 is MGHRA, CDR2 YSYEKL. With 0 bases removed from V and 7 bases from J, the gap between germline ends came to 15 bases. CDR3 residues: CASSQDIGTHFGYTF. DNA for the CDR3: TGCGCCAGCAGCCAAGATATAGGGACCCACTTTGGCTACACCTTC.

The chain has TRBV7-2 and TRBJ2-1; possibly TRBD2 for D (6 bases). V was trimmed by 5 bases and J by 0 bases, leaving 11 bases between them. CDR1 and CDR2 from the germline V gene are SGHTA and FQGNSA. The CDR3 spans 15 residues. CDR3 nucleotides: TGTGCCAGCAGCGCGACTAGAGTCTCCTACAATGAGCAGTTCTTC. Amino acids: CASSATRVSYNEQFF.

The chain combines TRBV29-1 with TRBJ2-4, with D unresolved. The J call may be faulty, since TRBJ2-5 better matches the DNA end. Germline V gene lookup returns CDR1 SQVTM and CDR2 ANQGSEA. This CDR3 has 13 amino acids. CDR3 amino acids: CSVEWEFRETQYF. The CDR3 DNA is TGCAGCGTTGAGTGGGAATTCAGGGAGACCCAGTACTTC.

This chain joins TRBV20-1 and TRBJ2-5; D is undetermined. There are 11 residues in the CDR3. CDR1 and CDR2 from the germline V gene are DFQATT and SNEGSKA (reference sequence). V was shortened by 7 bases and J by 5 bases, with 11 bases between the two germline ends. The CDR3 DNA follows: TGCAGTGAATTGTACTCCGAGACCCAGTACTTC. It codes for CSELYSETQYF.

The V gene is TRBV20-1, the J gene TRBJ1-1, with D perhaps matching TRBD1 (6 bases). Between the trimmed V and J ends, which lost 3 bases and 5 bases, there was a span of 16 bases. The germline V gene has CDR1 DFQATT and CDR2 SNEGSKA (reference sequence). This CDR3 has 14 residues. CDR3 residues: CSARPGGDKTEAFF. CDR3 nucleotide sequence: TGCAGTGCTAGGCCTGGGGGCGATAAGACTGAAGCTTTCTTT.